This T cell receptor beta chain appears in the sequencing data of a study of blood T cell repertoires in COVID-19 (dated by TCRdb to the early 2020s). Notes on the research overall: Collaborator samples came from the United States, Italy and Spain and covered acute and convalescent phases of COVID-19. The prospective study material was composed of cDNA or gDNA derived from T cells, B-cell-depleted T cells, or PBMCs. Subjects who had been exposed to COVID-19, were actively infected with it, or had recovered from it provided the deeply sampled blood TCRbeta repertoires that made up the dataset. The repertoires were made available in a free public database intended to serve as a resource for research on the immune response to SARS-CoV-2. The samples were drawn from two sources: the first 160 participants of the ongoing ImmuneRACE study, and about 1,300 subjects contributed by 6 global collaborators. Sample metadata almost always included a de-identified subject ID, COVID-19 status, age in years and sex. Where available, HLA class I and class II types were obtained from metadata supplied by the sample provider rather than from assay-based typing. The research as a whole found: Clinical and demographic metadata were provided uncurated, with the amount varying by source and participant.

This clone came up a few times. Its target antigen remains unknown. Per-base qualities were not stored, and no clone one base away is much larger. Each collaborating institution followed its own protocols to collect whole blood in K2EDTA tubes. For TCRbeta analysis, collaborators shipped samples in one of three forms: frozen whole blood, isolated PBMCs, or DNA extracted from either of those sample types. The immunoSEQ Assay, a bias-controlled multiplex PCR, was used to amplify TCRbeta CDR3 regions from genomic DNA. Under the source paper's analysis protocol: Nucleated cell counts per sample were estimated from amplification of reference gene primers within the assay. Sequence reads were collapsed and filtered to measure the absolute abundance of every unique TCRbeta CDR3 rearrangement. For each sample, productive Simpson clonality was calculated by taking the square root of Simpson's diversity index across productive rearrangements. TCRdb holds this immuneACCESS table with in-frame rearrangements only. Some clones are missing; in checked studies, unresolved V genes explain under half, and the rest has no known cause. The D gene and trimming were derived from the DNA, and the V and J assignments and clone size from that table. The sample has roughly 50,000 clones on record, about 80% of them singletons. Clones ranked in the top ten supply approximately 3.4% of the sample.

Trimming costs V 4 bases and J 5 bases, and their ends lie 8 bases apart. CDR3 length: 12 amino acids, cysteine to phenylalanine. Only the CDR3 part of the read is kept: 36 bases, read in frame from the first base. This clonotype was obtained from a man aged 60-69 years with acute or convalescent COVID-19. Here the chain combines TRBV12-3 or TRBV12-4 and TRBJ1-2; the best D guess is TRBD1, with 6 bases matching. The sequenced material came from peripheral blood. The nucleotides read TGTGCCAGCAGTTCCGGACAGTATGGCTACACCTTC. Translated, this is CASSSGQYGYTF.